These 25 T cell receptor beta chains originate from one sample sequenced in a study of blood T cell repertoires in COVID-19. The table came from immunoSEQ multiplex PCR; TCRdb's copy has only in-frame clones and leaves some out. The sample lists around 260,000 clones, about nine tenths occurring once. The sequenced sample consisted of peripheral blood. All receptors derive from a man aged 55 to 70 who had recovered from COVID-19.

The V gene is TRBV12-5, the J gene TRBJ2-7; TRBD1 agrees at 10 bases. Germline assignment: CDR1 LGHNT and CDR2 FRNRAP. There are 14 residues in the CDR3. V was pared by 2 bases and J by 11 bases, with 9 bases of the junction left unmatched. For the CDR3, the DNA is TGTGCTAGTGGTTTGCTTAATGGGACAGGGGTTAAGTACTTC. It encodes CASGLLNGTGVKYF.

The chain combines TRBV12-3 or TRBV12-4 with TRBJ1-5; no clear D. This CDR3 spans 12 amino acids. Between the trimmed V and J ends, which lost 5 bases and 1 base, there was a span of 3 bases. The CDR3 sequence is CASSESNQPQHF. The CDR3 nucleotides are TGTGCCAGCAGTGAGAGCAATCAGCCCCAGCATTTT.

V usage is TRBV5-6 and J usage is TRBJ1-5, with D possibly TRBD1 on 5 matching bases. The CDR3 contains 15 residues. The germline CDR1 and CDR2 sequences are SGHDT and YYEEEE. V lost 4 bases to trimming and J lost 2 bases, with 13 bases between them. The CDR3 region is CASSEQGRRNQPQHF. In DNA form, the CDR3 reads TGTGCCAGCAGCGAGCAGGGTAGGCGCAATCAGCCCCAGCATTTT.

The chain carries TRBV6-5 and TRBJ2-2; 7 positions agree with TRBD1. This CDR3 contains 14 residues. Germline assignment: CDR1 MNHEY and CDR2 SVGAGI. Trimming removed 6 bases from V and 2 bases from J; junction bases left unmatched: 3. This CDR3 reads CASRAGGNTGELFF. The CDR3 region has the DNA TGTGCCAGCAGGGCAGGGGGAAACACCGGGGAGCTGTTTTTT.

The chain employs TRBV4-1 and TRBJ2-7; 10 nucleotides agree with TRBD1. This CDR3 spans 13 amino acids. The V segment lost 4 bases and the J segment 5 bases; nucleotides outside the gene matches: 2. From germline, CDR1 is MGHRA and CDR2 YSYEKL. In DNA, the CDR3 is TGCGCCAGCAGCCCGGGACAGGGGAACGAGCAGTACTTC. This gives the protein CASSPGQGNEQYF.

This rearrangement joins TRBV5-4 to TRBJ2-2, with 8 nucleotides matching TRBD2. This CDR3 spans 15 amino acids. J lost 2 bases, V lost 4 bases, and 4 bases had no gene match. Per the germline V gene, CDR1 is SGHNT and CDR2 is YYREEE (reference sequence). This CDR3 reads CASSRGLANTGELFF. In nucleotides, the CDR3 is TGTGCCAGCAGCCGTGGACTAGCAAACACCGGGGAGCTGTTTTTT. The whole variable domain, filled in from reference TRBV5-4 and TRBJ2-2, reads ETGVTQSPTHLIKTRGQQVTLRCSSQSGHNTVSWYQQALGQGPQFIFQYYREEENGRGNFPPRFSGLQFPNYSSELNVNALELDDSALYLCASSRGLANTGELFFGEGSRLTVL.

The sample holds one count of this clone. The rearrangement joins TRBV7-9 to TRBJ1-1; possibly TRBD1 for D (6 bases). The CDR3 extends over 14 amino acids. The V end lost 10 bases, the J end lost 1 base, and 16 bases lay between the germline ends. CDR1 SEHNR and CDR2 FQNEAQ come from the germline V gene (reference sequence). As DNA, the CDR3 is TGTGCCATCCGGGACAACCAACCGAACACTGAAGCTTTCTTT. Residues: CAIRDNQPNTEAFF.

The gene calls are TRBV29-1 and TRBJ1-2, with 10 bases aligning to TRBD1. V lost 4 bases, J lost 2 bases, and 7 bases stayed unmatched. The CDR3 loop spans 15 amino acids. CDR1 is SQVTM, CDR2 ANQGSEA, per germline. CDR3 in amino acids: CSVGRQGAGNYGYTF. The CDR3 DNA follows: TGCAGCGTTGGGCGACAGGGGGCTGGGAACTATGGCTACACCTTC. Full variable domain (outside the CDR3, taken from reference TRBV29-1 and TRBJ1-2): SAVISQKPSRDICQRGTSLTIQCQVDSQVTMMFWYRQQPGQSLTLIATANQGSEATYESGFVIDKFPISRPNLTFSTLTVSNMSPEDSSIYLCSVGRQGAGNYGYTFGSGTRLTVV.

This chain uses TRBV27 with TRBJ1-2; a weak D match, TRBD1 (6 bases). Germline V gene sequence: CDR1 MNHEY, CDR2 SMNVEV (reference sequence). This CDR3 region has 14 residues. The germline V and J ends were trimmed by 5 bases and 5 bases, with 15 bases remaining between them. CDR3 residues: CASSLQGPGYGYTF. Written as DNA, the CDR3 is TGTGCCAGCAGTCTCCAGGGGCCCGGTTATGGCTACACCTTC.

The chain recombines TRBV6-4 with TRBJ1-6; a weak D match, TRBD1 (6 bases). This CDR3 is built from 13 residues. The germline V gene has CDR1 MRHNA and CDR2 SNTAGT. Trimming cost V 7 bases and J 10 bases, with 14 bases left between them. The CDR3 nucleotides are TGTGCCAGCAAGACAGGTATAAAGTCACCCCTCCACTTT. As protein: CASKTGIKSPLHF.

The chain carries TRBV2 and TRBJ1-5; D is perhaps TRBD1 (6 bases). Germline-derived CDR1 and CDR2 are SNHLY and FYNNEI. The length of the CDR3 is 14 residues. With 7 bases removed from V and 6 bases from J, the gap between germline ends came to 16 bases. CDR3 in DNA: TGTGCCAGCAAGATACAGGGTTTGGGTCAGCCCCAGCATTTT. It translates to CASKIQGLGQPQHF.

The V and J genes are TRBV11-2 and TRBJ1-2; possibly TRBD1 for D (6 bases). Germline CDR1 and CDR2: SGHAT and FQNNGV. The CDR3 has 16 residues. Trimming stripped 4 bases from V and 0 bases from J, with 15 bases between. CDR3 coding DNA: TGTGCCAGCAGCTCCCTCTTGGGGGCAGCTAACTATGGCTACACCTTC. Protein sequence: CASSSLLGAANYGYTF. The entire variable domain, with the rest obtained from reference TRBV11-2 and TRBJ1-2, is as follows: EAGVAQSPRYKIIEKRQSVAFWCNPISGHATLYWYQQILGQGPKLLIQFQNNGVVDDSQLPKDRFSAERLKGVDSTLKIQPAKLEDSAVYLCASSSLLGAANYGYTFGSGTRLTVV.

The chain recombines TRBV24-1 with TRBJ2-5; 7 bases match TRBD2. V lost 5 bases and J lost 10; bases outside the gene matches: 3. The germline gives CDR1 KGHDR, CDR2 SFDVKD. This CDR3 comprises 11 residues. The CDR3 sequence: CATSAGGGQYF. CDR3 nucleotides: TGTGCCACCAGTGCCGGCGGGGGCCAGTACTTC.

The chain has TRBV6-6 and TRBJ2-7, with D possibly TRBD1 on 5 matching bases. Germline V gives CDR1 MNHNY, CDR2 SVGAGI (reference sequence). V lost 0 bases and J 5 bases, leaving 11 bases between the germline ends. This CDR3 has 14 residues. The DNA of the CDR3 is TGTGCCAGCAGTTACTCGACACAGGTGAACGAGCAGTACTTC. It codes for CASSYSTQVNEQYF.

This chain connects TRBV10-2 to TRBJ2-1; 8 bases match TRBD2. The V gene end was trimmed by 0 bases and the J gene end by 3 bases; junction bases not matched to a gene: 1. The CDR3 length is 15 residues. Germline assignment: CDR1 WSHSY and CDR2 SAAADI. This CDR3 is CASSESGTSYNEQFF. The CDR3 DNA reads as TGCGCCAGCAGTGAGTCGGGGACTAGCTACAATGAGCAGTTCTTC.

J is TRBJ2-1 and V is TRBV7-2; TRBD2 aligns across 8 bases. The ends lost 4 bases at V and 4 bases at J; junction bases unmatched: 15. Germline loops: CDR1 SGHTA, CDR2 FQGNSA. The CDR3 is 18 amino acids. The CDR3 sequence: CASSSPFGGAATYNEQFF. The CDR3 nucleotides are TGTGCCAGCAGCTCACCCTTCGGGGGGGCGGCTACTTACAATGAGCAGTTCTTC.

This chain uses TRBV29-1 with TRBJ2-7; 7 bases map to TRBD1. Germline assignment: CDR1 SQVTM and CDR2 ANQGSEA. The CDR3 length is 13 residues. V shed 7 bases, J shed 3 bases, and the junction held 9 bases outside the gene matches. DNA for the CDR3: TGCAGCGCCGCGGCCGGGACAGACTACGAGCAGTACTTC. It yields the protein CSAAAGTDYEQYF.

The chain links TRBV5-1 to TRBJ2-5; perhaps TRBD1 as D (8 bases). The CDR3 loop spans 16 amino acids. Looked up from germline, CDR1 is SGHRS and CDR2 is YFSETQ. The V and J ends lost 5 bases and 4 bases respectively, with 21 bases between them. CDR3 protein: CASRLTGGGPAETQYF. The DNA for the CDR3 is TGCGCCAGCAGATTAACAGGGGGGGGACCCGCAGAGACCCAGTACTTC.

V is TRBV5-4 and J is TRBJ2-1; a weak D match, TRBD2 (6 bases). The CDR3 is made up of 14 amino acids. In germline, CDR1 is SGHNT, CDR2 YYREEE (reference sequence). The V end lost 0 bases, the J end lost 8 bases, and 12 bases lay between the germline ends. CDR3 in amino acids: CASSLAGPSDEQFF. CDR3 DNA: TGTGCCAGCAGCTTGGCGGGGCCTAGCGATGAGCAGTTCTTC.

This rearrangement joins TRBV9 to TRBJ2-5; 7 nucleotides agree with TRBD2. Germline CDR1 SGDLS, CDR2 YYNGEE. The CDR3 sequence is 16 residues long. With 3 bases clipped from V and 2 bases from J, the junction kept 10 bases outside the gene matches. The CDR3 sequence: CASSAQHQGLQETQYF. The DNA for the CDR3 is TGTGCCAGCAGCGCTCAGCACCAGGGACTACAAGAGACCCAGTACTTC.

This clone has only a few counts. The CDR3 DNA reads TGTGCCAGTAGTATCCACGCAGCGCCCGACTATGGCTACACCTTC. Amino acid sequence: CASSIHAAPDYGYTF. The genes are TRBV19 and TRBJ1-2; D remains unclear. The CDR3 has 15 amino acids. CDR1 and CDR2 (germline): LNHDA, SQIVND (reference sequence). Trimming cost V 3 bases and J 3 bases, with 14 bases left between them.

In regard to this clone: The sample has other DNA sequences that encode this CDR3 too. The chain employs TRBV6-5 and TRBJ2-3; possibly TRBD2 for D (6 bases). Germline-derived CDR1 and CDR2 are MNHEY and SVGAGI. CDR3 length equals 14 residues. Trimming pared 6 bases from V and 3 bases from J, leaving 13 bases between. CDR3 sequence: CASRRGLPTDTQYF. In DNA, the CDR3 is TGTGCCAGCAGACGGGGACTCCCAACAGATACGCAGTATTTT.

The rearrangement uses TRBV6-2 or TRBV6-3 and TRBJ2-1; 11 positions agree with TRBD2. The J segment lost 2 bases and the V segment lost 5 bases, leaving 8 bases of the junction unmatched. This CDR3 contains 17 residues. Germline-derived CDR1 and CDR2 are MNHEY and SVGEGT. The CDR3 DNA reads TGTGCCAGCAGTACCCGGGGTAGCGGGGGGGCCTACAATGAGCAGTTCTTC. Its protein product is CASSTRGSGGAYNEQFF.

The genes are TRBV7-2 and TRBJ1-1; D uncertain. The germline gives CDR1 SGHTA, CDR2 FQGNSA. The V end lost 3 bases, the J end lost 7 bases, and 9 bases lay between the germline ends. CDR3 length: 12 residues. CDR3 nucleotide sequence: TGTGCCAGCAGCTTCCACTATTTTGAAGCTTTCTTT. It is translated as CASSFHYFEAFF.

The count of this clone is one. The chain employs TRBV30 and TRBJ2-7, with 9 bases lining up with TRBD1. Trimming removed 8 bases from V and 2 bases from J; junction bases left unmatched: 7. The CDR3 sequence is 13 residues long. The germline gives CDR1 GTSNPN, CDR2 SVGIG (reference sequence). The CDR3 DNA sequence: TGTGCCAGAACAGGGGGCGCGCCCTACGAGCAGTACTTC. Translation gives CARTGGAPYEQYF.